This T cell receptor beta chain was observed in a study of blood T cell repertoires in COVID-19. Study-wide background: Samples of COVID-19 (acute and convalescent) were obtained from the United States, Italy and Spain.

Assay: immunoSEQ multiplex PCR; the TCRdb copy retains only in-frame clones and omits some. The table shows around 260,000 clones, with 80% to 90% occurring only once. Germline CDR1 SGHTA, CDR2 FQGNSA. This CDR3 spans 18 amino acids. V was clipped by 1 base and J by 0 bases, with 18 bases between them. Sequences were obtained from peripheral blood. The receptor was derived from a woman in her thirties with active or convalescent COVID-19. This chain connects TRBV7-2 to TRBJ1-2; weak D call: TRBD1 (6 bases). CDR3 bases: TGTGCCAGCAGCTTAGGGGGCCCCGGGACACCCTCTAACTATGGCTACACCTTC. Translating it yields CASSLGGPGTPSNYGYTF.